A single sample is the source of the 4 T cell receptor beta chains below, sequenced in a study of control samples from healthy donors and cancer patients. Clones were read by immunoSEQ multiplex PCR, and TCRdb kept only the in-frame ones, dropping some. The repertoire has 90,000 to 100,000 clones, 70% to 80% of them found once; the top ten carry over 9.5%. The material sequenced was blood. These receptors were taken from a young woman in good health.

The chain recombines TRBV7-2 with TRBJ1-6, with D unclear. Deletions cut 6 bases from V and 7 bases from J, with 10 bases between. This CDR3 has 13 residues. CDR1 is SGHTA, CDR2 FQGNSA, per germline. This CDR3 is CASRVLRNSPLHF. For the CDR3, the DNA is TGTGCCAGCAGGGTGCTGCGAAATTCACCCCTCCACTTT.

The chain links TRBV5-1 to TRBJ2-3; no firm D call. Germline CDR1 and CDR2: SGHRS and YFSETQ. Trimming shortened V by 3 bases and J by 6 bases, and 20 bases separated the two germline ends. The CDR3 totals 16 residues. In DNA form, the CDR3 reads TGCGCCAGCAGCTCCTCTTTCAGTGAACGAAGCGATACGCAGTATTTT. This sequence encodes CASSSSFSERSDTQYF.

This clone has just a few counts. The J gene is TRBJ2-2, the V gene TRBV5-1; tentatively, D is TRBD1 (6 bases). V lost 0 bases and J lost 7, with 13 bases in between. Germline assignment: CDR1 SGHRS and CDR2 YFSETQ. This CDR3 spans 15 amino acids. CDR3 sequence reads: CASSLDRVFSGELFF. In nucleotides, the CDR3 is TGCGCCAGCAGCTTGGACAGGGTTTTCAGCGGGGAGCTGTTTTTT. Full variable domain (outside the CDR3, taken from reference TRBV5-1 and TRBJ2-2): KAGVTQTPRYLIKTRGQQVTLSCSPISGHRSVSWYQQTPGQGLQFLFEYFSETQRNKGNFPGRFSGRQFSNSRSEMNVSTLELGDSALYLCASSLDRVFSGELFFGEGSRLTVL.

This clone was counted a single time. This chain uses TRBV5-1 with TRBJ2-7; TRBD1 might be the D (5 bases). Trimming took 3 bases from V and 3 from J, leaving 7 bases between them. The CDR3 covers 12 residues. Looked up from germline, CDR1 is SGHRS and CDR2 is YFSETQ. The CDR3 spells CASSSGIYEQYF. The DNA of the CDR3 is TGCGCCAGCAGCTCAGGGATCTACGAGCAGTACTTC.